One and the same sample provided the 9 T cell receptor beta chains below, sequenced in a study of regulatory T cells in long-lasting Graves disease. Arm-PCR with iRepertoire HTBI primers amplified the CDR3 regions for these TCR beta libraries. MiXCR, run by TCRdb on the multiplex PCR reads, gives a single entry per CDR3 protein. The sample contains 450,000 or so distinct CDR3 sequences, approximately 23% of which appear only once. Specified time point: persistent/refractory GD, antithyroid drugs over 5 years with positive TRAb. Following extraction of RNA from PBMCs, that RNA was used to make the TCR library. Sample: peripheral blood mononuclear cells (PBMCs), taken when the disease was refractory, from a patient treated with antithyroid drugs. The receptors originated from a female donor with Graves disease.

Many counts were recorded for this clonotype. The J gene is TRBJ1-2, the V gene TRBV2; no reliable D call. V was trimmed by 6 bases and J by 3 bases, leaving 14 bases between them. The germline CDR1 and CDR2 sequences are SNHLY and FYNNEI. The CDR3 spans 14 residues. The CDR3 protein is CASRGLEWYYGYTF. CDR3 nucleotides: TGTGCCAGCAGAGGACTTGAGTGGTACTATGGCTACACCTTC.

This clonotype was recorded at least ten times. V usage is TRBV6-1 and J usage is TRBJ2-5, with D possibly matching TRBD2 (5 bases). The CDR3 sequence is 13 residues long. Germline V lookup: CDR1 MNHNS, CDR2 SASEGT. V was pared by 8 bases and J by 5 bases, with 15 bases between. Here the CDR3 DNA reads TGTGCCAGCCAAACCCGCGGGCAGGAGACCCAGTACTTC. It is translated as CASQTRGQETQYF.

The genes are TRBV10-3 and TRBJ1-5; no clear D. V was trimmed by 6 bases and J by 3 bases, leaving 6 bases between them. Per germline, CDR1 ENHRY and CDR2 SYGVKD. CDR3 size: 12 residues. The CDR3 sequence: CAISVDNQPQHF. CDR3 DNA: TGTGCCATCAGCGTTGACAATCAGCCCCAGCATTTT.

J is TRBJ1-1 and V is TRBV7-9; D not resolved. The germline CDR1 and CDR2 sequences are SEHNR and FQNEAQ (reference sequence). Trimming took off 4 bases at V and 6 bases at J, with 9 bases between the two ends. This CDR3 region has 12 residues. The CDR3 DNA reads TGTGCCAGCAGCTCCGGTAGAGCTGAAGCTTTCTTT. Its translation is CASSSGRAEAFF.

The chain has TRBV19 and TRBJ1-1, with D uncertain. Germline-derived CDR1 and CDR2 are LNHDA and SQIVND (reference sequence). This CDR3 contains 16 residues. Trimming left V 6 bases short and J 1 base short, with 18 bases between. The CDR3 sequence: CASRTLVRAANTEAFF. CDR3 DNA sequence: TGTGCCAGTAGAACACTTGTGAGGGCAGCGAACACTGAAGCTTTCTTT. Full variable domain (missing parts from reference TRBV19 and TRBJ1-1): DGGITQSPKYLFRKEGQNVTLSCEQNLNHDAMYWYRQDPGQGLRLIYYSQIVNDFQKGDIAEGYSVSREKKESFPLTVTSAQKNPTAFYLCASRTLVRAANTEAFFGQGTRLTVV.

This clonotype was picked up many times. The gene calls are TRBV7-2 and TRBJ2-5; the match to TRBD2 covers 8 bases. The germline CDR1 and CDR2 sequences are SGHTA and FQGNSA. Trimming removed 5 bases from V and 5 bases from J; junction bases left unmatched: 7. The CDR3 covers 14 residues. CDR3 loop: CASSASGSGETQYF. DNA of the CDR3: TGTGCCAGCAGCGCCAGCGGGAGTGGTGAGACCCAGTACTTC.

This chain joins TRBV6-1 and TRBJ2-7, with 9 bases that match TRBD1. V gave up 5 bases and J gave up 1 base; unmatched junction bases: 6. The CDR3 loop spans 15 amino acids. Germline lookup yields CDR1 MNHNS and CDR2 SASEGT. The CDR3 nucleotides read TGTGCCAGCAGTAGACCCGGGACAGGGTCCTACGAGCAGTACTTC. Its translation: CASSRPGTGSYEQYF.

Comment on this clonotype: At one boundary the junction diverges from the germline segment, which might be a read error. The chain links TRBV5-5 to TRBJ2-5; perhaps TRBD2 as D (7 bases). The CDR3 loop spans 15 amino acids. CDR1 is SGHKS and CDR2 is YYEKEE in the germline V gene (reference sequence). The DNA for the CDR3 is TGCGCAGCGGGGCGGGGGCTCGGACTGGGGGAGACCCAGTACTTC. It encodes CAAGRGLGLGETQYF.

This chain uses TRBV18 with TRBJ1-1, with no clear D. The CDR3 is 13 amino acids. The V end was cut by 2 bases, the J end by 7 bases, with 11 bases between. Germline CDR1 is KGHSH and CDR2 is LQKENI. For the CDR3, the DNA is TGTGCCAGCTCACCAGTTTCTCGTCTTGAAGCTTTCTTT. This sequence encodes CASSPVSRLEAFF.